Below, 10 T cell receptor beta chains from the same sample are listed, as sequenced in a study of blood T cell repertoires in COVID-19. Sequencing was performed with immunoSEQ multiplex PCR; in TCRdb, only in-frame clones are kept and a portion is missing. This sample has tens of thousands of clones, with about 88% found just once. The material sequenced was peripheral blood. These receptors originate from a human donor in a cohort sampled during active COVID-19.

The chain has TRBV27 and TRBJ1-5; TRBD1 agrees at 9 bases. Germline CDR1 MNHEY, CDR2 SMNVEV (reference sequence). Unmatched junction bases numbered 3, after V lost 3 bases and J lost 3 bases. The CDR3 consists of 15 residues. CDR3 DNA: TGTGCCAGCAGTTTCGGGACAGGGCCCAATCAGCCCCAGCATTTT. Amino acid sequence: CASSFGTGPNQPQHF.

This chain joins TRBV30 and TRBJ2-3, with 11 nucleotides matching TRBD2. Trimming took 1 base from V and 4 from J; bases not matched to a gene: 7. The CDR3 is made up of 16 amino acids. Germline V gene lookup returns CDR1 GTSNPN and CDR2 SVGIG (reference sequence). CDR3 nucleotide sequence: TGTGCCTGGAGTGCCACTAGCGGGAGTCGGGCAGATACGCAGTATTTT. This translates into CAWSATSGSRADTQYF.

The chain couples TRBV7-9 to TRBJ2-2, with 7 bases identical to TRBD1. The CDR3 is 15 amino acids. The J segment lost 1 base and the V segment lost 4 bases, leaving 3 bases of the junction unmatched. Germline V gene sequence: CDR1 SEHNR, CDR2 FQNEAQ (reference sequence). CDR3 amino acids: CASSSSGGNTGELFF. CDR3 in DNA: TGTGCCAGCAGCTCATCAGGGGGGAACACCGGGGAGCTGTTTTTT.

The V call is TRBV27, the J call TRBJ2-1; the match to TRBD1 covers 7 bases. J gave up 8 bases and V 6 bases, and 7 bases lay outside the gene matches. This CDR3 comprises 13 residues. Per germline, CDR1 MNHEY and CDR2 SMNVEV (reference sequence). The CDR3 sequence is CASRFHRGDEQFF. The CDR3 DNA follows: TGTGCCAGCAGGTTCCACAGGGGCGATGAGCAGTTCTTC.

The chain carries TRBV28 and TRBJ1-6; 7 positions match TRBD1. J lost 5 bases, V lost 6 bases, and 4 bases had no gene match. CDR3 length: 14 residues. The germline V gene has CDR1 MDHEN and CDR2 SYDVKM. CDR3 nucleotide sequence: TGTGCCAGCAGACAGGGACAGAATAATTCACCCCTCCACTTT. Protein: CASRQGQNNSPLHF.

The gene calls are TRBV25-1 and TRBJ2-5, with TRBD2 as a possible D gene (6 bases). V lost 4 bases to trimming and J lost 4 bases, with 13 bases between them. The CDR3 runs to 14 residues. In germline, CDR1 is MGHDK, CDR2 SYGVNS. CDR3 sequence reads: CASSAWKEGETQYF. The DNA for the CDR3 is TGTGCCAGCAGTGCCTGGAAGGAGGGAGAGACCCAGTACTTC.

The chain links TRBV7-2 to TRBJ2-1, with 11 bases matching TRBD1. The V and J ends lost 8 bases and 6 bases, in that order; junction bases with no gene match: 9. Germline loops: CDR1 SGHTA, CDR2 FQGNSA. The CDR3 is made up of 15 amino acids. CDR3 nucleotides: TGTGCCAGCGGTCAGGACAGGGGGCGGGTCAATGAGCAGTTCTTC. It codes for CASGQDRGRVNEQFF.

The table lists this clone with many counts. This rearrangement joins TRBV9 to TRBJ1-3; 7 bases are a match to TRBD1. This CDR3 has 16 amino acids. Germline CDR1 SGDLS, CDR2 YYNGEE. The V segment lost 2 bases and the J segment 2 bases; nucleotides outside the gene matches: 7. CDR3 nucleotides: TGTGCCAGCAGCGTGGCCTCCGGGACAGCTGGAAACACCATATATTTT. Its protein product is CASSVASGTAGNTIYF. The full variable domain, rest sourced from reference TRBV9 and TRBJ1-3, is DSGVTQTPKHLITATGQRVTLRCSPRSGDLSVYWYQQSLDQGLQFLIQYYNGEERAKGNILERFSAQQFPDLHSELNLSSLELGDSALYFCASSVASGTAGNTIYFGEGSWLTVV.

The V and J genes are TRBV3-1 (or the pseudogene TRBV3-2) and TRBJ2-5; 8 bases agree with TRBD1. CDR1 is LGHDT, CDR2 YNNKEL, per germline (reference sequence). This CDR3 has 20 residues. The junction had 20 bases not matched to a gene; V was cut back by 0 bases and J by 5 bases. This chain's CDR3 is CASSQERCRPGRGLLETQYF. In nucleotides, the CDR3 is TGTGCCAGCAGCCAAGAAAGGTGTCGTCCCGGCAGGGGGCTACTGGAGACCCAGTACTTC.

The chain links TRBV6-1 to TRBJ2-3; 8 bases match TRBD2. Trimming at V came to 0 bases and at J to 6 bases, leaving 8 bases not matched to a gene. From germline, CDR1 is MNHNS and CDR2 SASEGT. The CDR3 contains 16 residues. The CDR3 nucleotides read TGTGCCAGCAGTGAAGCGGGGAGCGGGAGATCGGATACGCAGTATTTT. It is translated as CASSEAGSGRSDTQYF.